The rows below give T cell receptor beta chains drawn from one sample of a study of cytomegalovirus exposure and HLA in healthy donors. The data were produced by immunoSEQ multiplex PCR, yet TCRdb's version contains in-frame clones alone and is incomplete. Among roughly 220,000 clones listed, 70% to 85% were seen once. Sequencing was performed on PBMCs. The receptors were sampled from a man aged 45-65 years in good health and CMV-seronegative. Both conserved end residues are trimmed from each CDR3. Fields, in order: D gene, J gene, V gene, CDR3 protein. D genes are given only for firm matches.

d_gene: .; j_gene: TRBJ2-3; v_gene: TRBV7-3; CDR3aa: ASSLNRVSTDTQY
d_gene: .; j_gene: TRBJ2-1; v_gene: TRBV7-8; CDR3aa: ASSQQGLSWNEQF
d_gene: .; j_gene: TRBJ1-5; v_gene: TRBV4-2; CDR3aa: ASSLQGSNQPQH
d_gene: TRBD1; j_gene: TRBJ2-7; v_gene: TRBV29-1; CDR3aa: SAGTGASYEQY
d_gene: .; j_gene: TRBJ2-1; v_gene: TRBV6-1; CDR3aa: ASTSSNPRNNEQF
d_gene: .; j_gene: TRBJ2-1; v_gene: TRBV5-5; CDR3aa: ASSLGSGYNEQF
d_gene: TRBD1; j_gene: TRBJ1-1; v_gene: TRBV29-1; CDR3aa: SVELLGGREAF
d_gene: .; j_gene: TRBJ1-2; v_gene: TRBV7-2; CDR3aa: ASSLTAKDYGYT
d_gene: .; j_gene: TRBJ2-5; v_gene: TRBV7-3; CDR3aa: ASSLTGNIEETQY
d_gene: .; j_gene: TRBJ2-7; v_gene: TRBV7-9; CDR3aa: ASSWGGASYEQY
d_gene: .; j_gene: TRBJ2-3; v_gene: TRBV2; CDR3aa: ASRLRGIFLTDTQY
d_gene: .; j_gene: TRBJ2-1; v_gene: TRBV7-3; CDR3aa: ASSSPPSSEQF
d_gene: .; j_gene: TRBJ1-3; v_gene: TRBV11-2; CDR3aa: ASSPLVGGNTIY
d_gene: TRBD2; j_gene: TRBJ2-2; v_gene: TRBV4-2; CDR3aa: ASSQDPLAGGTTGELF
d_gene: TRBD2; j_gene: TRBJ2-3; v_gene: TRBV18; CDR3aa: ASSPRTSGTDTQY
d_gene: TRBD1; j_gene: TRBJ1-1; v_gene: TRBV6-1; CDR3aa: ASSESDRANTEAF
d_gene: TRBD2; j_gene: TRBJ2-3; v_gene: TRBV9; CDR3aa: ASSPQLAGPPDTQY
d_gene: .; j_gene: TRBJ2-1; v_gene: TRBV27; CDR3aa: ASSLTQLPSELDYEQF
d_gene: TRBD2; j_gene: TRBJ2-1; v_gene: TRBV7-2; CDR3aa: ASSFSGRGNEQF
d_gene: .; j_gene: TRBJ2-3; v_gene: TRBV4-1; CDR3aa: ASSQGTADSTDTQY
d_gene: .; j_gene: TRBJ1-6; v_gene: TRBV28; CDR3aa: ASQGAGSSPLH
d_gene: .; j_gene: TRBJ2-5; v_gene: TRBV21-1; CDR3aa: ASSKSGLAGGPTETQY
d_gene: TRBD2; j_gene: TRBJ2-3; v_gene: TRBV7-2; CDR3aa: ASSTLTSGTDTQY
d_gene: TRBD1; j_gene: TRBJ2-1; v_gene: TRBV7-3; CDR3aa: ASKLTGSNTEQF
d_gene: .; j_gene: TRBJ1-1; v_gene: TRBV4-1; CDR3aa: ASSQKAAGNTEAF
d_gene: .; j_gene: TRBJ2-3; v_gene: TRBV7-8; CDR3aa: ASSLERATDTQY
d_gene: TRBD1; j_gene: TRBJ1-5; v_gene: TRBV6-6; CDR3aa: ASRDRGQSNQPQH
d_gene: TRBD1; j_gene: TRBJ2-3; v_gene: TRBV2; CDR3aa: ASRSGTGSFSDTQY
d_gene: TRBD2; j_gene: TRBJ2-7; v_gene: TRBV5-6; CDR3aa: ASNPAGGPSYEQY